The entry below describes one T cell receptor beta chain. This table comes from immunoSEQ multiplex PCR, and its TCRdb copy is limited to in-frame clones, with some not included. The sample comprises some 360,000 clones, approximately 89% of which are singletons, and under 5% rests with the top ten. Germline loops: CDR1 WNHNN, CDR2 SYGVQD (reference sequence). The CDR3 sequence is 15 residues long. The ends were cut back, 2 bases at V and 3 bases at J, with 11 bases in the middle. This sample is part of a study of blood T cell repertoires in COVID-19. V usage is TRBV10-1 and J usage is TRBJ1-3, with D hard to call. Sequenced sample: peripheral blood. This receptor was identified in a woman between 55 and 75 years old with COVID-19, enrolled during active disease. CDR3 coding DNA: TGCGCCAGCAGTGAGGGTGGGCACCTTGGAAACACCATATATTTT. This codes for CASSEGGHLGNTIYF.